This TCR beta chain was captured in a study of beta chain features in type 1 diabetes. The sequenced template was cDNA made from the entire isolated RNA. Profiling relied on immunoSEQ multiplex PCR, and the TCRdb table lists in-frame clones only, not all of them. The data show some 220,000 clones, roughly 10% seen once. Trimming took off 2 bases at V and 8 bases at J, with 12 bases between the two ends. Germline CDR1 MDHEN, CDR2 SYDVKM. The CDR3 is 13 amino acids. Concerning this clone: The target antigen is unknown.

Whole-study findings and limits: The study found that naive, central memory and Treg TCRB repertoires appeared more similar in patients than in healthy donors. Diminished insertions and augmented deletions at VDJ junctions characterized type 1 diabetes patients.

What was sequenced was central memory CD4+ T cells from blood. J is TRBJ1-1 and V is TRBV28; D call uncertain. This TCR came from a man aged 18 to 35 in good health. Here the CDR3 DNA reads TGTGCCAGCAGTTTAGGCAGAGAGATAGAAGCTTTCTTT. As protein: CASSLGREIEAFF.